The 30 T cell receptor beta chains below come from one sample, sequenced in a study of T cell responses to AZD1222 COVID-19 vaccine. Sequencing used immunoSEQ multiplex PCR; TCRdb keeps in-frame clones, though not all of them. The data show around 97,000 clones, 91% seen once. The specimen was peripheral blood, collected on day 0 of AZD1222 vaccination. The source of these receptors is an adult in good health.

J is TRBJ2-7 and V is TRBV6-5, with 11 bases aligning to TRBD1. Germline-derived CDR1 and CDR2 are MNHEY and SVGAGI. Trimming cost V 5 bases and J 7 bases; bases outside gene matches: 7. The CDR3 extends over 14 amino acids. The CDR3 reads CASSTSDRGREQYF. Written as DNA, the CDR3 is TGTGCCAGCAGTACATCGGACAGGGGGCGAGAGCAGTACTTC.

The V and J genes are TRBV6-5 and TRBJ2-5; D uncertain. CDR3 size: 13 residues. Germline CDR1 reads MNHEY; CDR2 reads SVGAGI. Trimming removed 2 bases from V and 5 bases from J, with 9 bases in between. The chain's CDR3 is CASSYGVEETQYF. The CDR3 DNA reads as TGTGCCAGCAGTTACGGCGTGGAGGAGACCCAGTACTTC.

V and J are TRBV27 and TRBJ2-7, with unresolved D. Germline V lookup: CDR1 MNHEY, CDR2 SMNVEV (reference sequence). The CDR3 has 12 amino acids. V was cut by 3 bases and J by 3 bases, with 6 bases left in between. CDR3: CASSFVGYEQYF. The CDR3 DNA reads TGTGCCAGCAGTTTTGTTGGCTACGAGCAGTACTTC.

This chain uses TRBV7-2 with TRBJ2-5; 9 bases fit TRBD2. This CDR3 spans 16 amino acids. Unmatched junction bases numbered 8, after V lost 1 base and J lost 5 bases. CDR1 and CDR2 from the germline V gene are SGHTA and FQGNSA. The CDR3 protein is CASSLDPVAGEETQYF. The CDR3 DNA reads as TGTGCCAGCAGCTTAGACCCAGTAGCGGGAGAGGAGACCCAGTACTTC.

The chain carries TRBV7-2 and TRBJ1-1, with no clear D. Germline V gene data show CDR1 as SGHTA and CDR2 as FQGNSA. V lost 3 bases, J lost 0 bases, and 8 bases lay in between. This CDR3 comprises 14 residues. The CDR3 DNA reads TGTGCCAGCAGCTTCGGGATATTGAACACTGAAGCTTTCTTT. It specifies CASSFGILNTEAFF.

The chain couples TRBV27 to TRBJ2-7, with D maybe TRBD1 (5 bases). Looked up from germline, CDR1 is MNHEY and CDR2 is SMNVEV (reference sequence). Trimming left V 6 bases short and J 2 bases short, with 14 bases between. CDR3 size: 14 residues. CDR3 nucleotide sequence: TGTGCCAGCAGCCTAGACAGCAGGGCCTACGAGCAGTACTTC. Protein sequence: CASSLDSRAYEQYF.

The chain recombines TRBV4-1 with TRBJ2-1; TRBD2 matches at 7 bases. This CDR3 has 15 amino acids. Germline V gives CDR1 MGHRA, CDR2 YSYEKL. Trimming at V came to 6 bases and at J to 8 bases, leaving 13 bases not matched to a gene. CDR3 residues: CASRPTGTTGHEQFF. The CDR3 DNA is TGCGCCAGCAGACCTACCGGGACTACGGGACATGAGCAGTTCTTC.

CDR3 DNA: TGTGCCAGCAGCCAAGATAGAGTCGGGGGACCCCTTGAAGCTTTCTTT. Protein: CASSQDRVGGPLEAFF. The V and J genes are TRBV3-1 (or the pseudogene TRBV3-2) and TRBJ1-1; TRBD1 might be the D (5 bases). CDR1 and CDR2 (germline): LGHDT, YNNKEL (reference sequence). The length of the CDR3 is 16 residues. V was pared by 0 bases and J by 7 bases, with 18 bases between.

The chain has TRBV27 and TRBJ1-2; D unresolved. V was shortened by 10 bases and J by 0 bases, with 9 bases between the two germline ends. The germline V gene has CDR1 MNHEY and CDR2 SMNVEV (reference sequence). This CDR3 spans 12 amino acids. The CDR3 DNA follows: TGTGCCACCGGTGGAGCTAACTATGGCTACACCTTC. This translates into CATGGANYGYTF.

This rearrangement joins TRBV7-9 to TRBJ1-1; the D gene is possibly TRBD1 (5 bases). This CDR3 comprises 12 residues. V was clipped by 8 bases and J by 5 bases, with 12 bases between them. Germline-derived CDR1 and CDR2 are SEHNR and FQNEAQ (reference sequence). The CDR3, as DNA: TGTGCCAGCGGGAGGGGAGGGACTGAAGCTTTCTTT. Translated: CASGRGGTEAFF.

The chain couples TRBV30 to TRBJ2-7; unclear D gene. From germline, CDR1 is GTSNPN and CDR2 SVGIG (reference sequence). V lost 0 bases and J 2 bases, leaving 8 bases between the germline ends. This CDR3 contains 13 residues. This chain's CDR3 is CAWSVLGPYEQYF. CDR3 DNA: TGTGCCTGGAGTGTACTTGGGCCCTACGAGCAGTACTTC.

The table lists this clone with a count of one. The chain employs TRBV7-2 and TRBJ1-1, with D tentatively TRBD1 (5 bases). Trimming pared 2 bases from V and 1 base from J, leaving 5 bases between. The germline V gene has CDR1 SGHTA and CDR2 FQGNSA. The CDR3 sequence is 13 residues long. The CDR3 here is CASSLQGNTEAFF. The CDR3 DNA reads as TGTGCCAGCAGCTTACAGGGGAACACTGAAGCTTTCTTT.

This clone was recorded once. The rearrangement links TRBV24-1 to TRBJ2-5; D uncertain. Germline V gives CDR1 KGHDR, CDR2 SFDVKD. This CDR3 spans 14 amino acids. The germline V and J ends were trimmed by 3 bases and 7 bases, with 14 bases remaining between them. The DNA of the CDR3 is TGTGCCACCAGTGATGGGATGTCATTGGGGACCCAGTACTTC. Its translation is CATSDGMSLGTQYF.

The chain is built from TRBV5-1 and TRBJ2-7; D may correspond to TRBD1 or TRBD2 (5 bases each). This CDR3 has 14 amino acids. The germline V gene encodes CDR1 SGHRS and CDR2 YFSETQ. V lost 3 bases and J 12 bases, leaving 22 bases between the germline ends. Here the CDR3 DNA reads TGCGCCAGCAGCTCCGGGACCCTCCCTACGATGGTGTACTTC. This gives the protein CASSSGTLPTMVYF.

This clone was recorded only once. J is TRBJ1-3 and V is TRBV11-2; D not certain. The V gene lost 0 bases and the J gene lost 4 bases, with 13 bases spanning the gap. This CDR3 contains 16 residues. Germline values: CDR1 SGHAT, CDR2 FQNNGV. The CDR3 nucleotides are TGTGCCAGCAGCTTAGATCAAGTGACGGGAGGAAACACCATATATTTT. It codes for CASSLDQVTGGNTIYF.

The J gene is TRBJ1-2, the V gene TRBV3-1 (or the pseudogene TRBV3-2); D is undetermined. CDR3 size: 15 residues. The V and J ends lost 0 bases and 4 bases respectively, with 12 bases between them. Germline CDR1 and CDR2: LGHDT and YNNKEL (reference sequence). The CDR3 nucleotides are TGTGCCAGCAGCCAAGATTCCGCCCCGGGCTATGGCTACACCTTC. This codes for CASSQDSAPGYGYTF.

The chain joins TRBV5-6 to TRBJ1-2, with 8 bases aligning to TRBD1. The ends lost 3 bases at V and 2 bases at J; junction bases unmatched: 3. CDR1 SGHDT and CDR2 YYEEEE come from the germline V gene. This CDR3 contains 14 residues. The DNA for the CDR3 is TGTGCCAGCAGCTGGGGACAGGAGAACTATGGCTACACCTTC. Protein product: CASSWGQENYGYTF. The full variable domain, in which reference TRBV5-6 and TRBJ1-2 provide the parts outside the CDR3, is DAGVTQSPTHLIKTRGQQVTLRCSPKSGHDTVSWYQQALGQGPQFIFQYYEEEERQRGNFPDRFSGHQFPNYSSELNVNALLLGDSALYLCASSWGQENYGYTFGSGTRLTVV.

The genes are TRBV28 and TRBJ2-5; D is possibly TRBD1 (6 bases). The CDR3 runs to 14 residues. Germline CDR1 is MDHEN and CDR2 is SYDVKM. V dropped 3 bases and J dropped 1 base, with 9 bases sitting between them. CDR3 DNA: TGTGCCAGCAGTTTTCGGACAGTCCAAGAGACCCAGTACTTC. It is translated as CASSFRTVQETQYF.

The chain joins TRBV28 to TRBJ1-5; 9 bases match TRBD1. Losses at the gene ends were 6 bases for V and 5 bases for J; bases not matched to a gene: 8. This CDR3 has 15 amino acids. The V gene's germline CDR1 is MDHEN and CDR2 SYDVKM. The CDR3 DNA reads as TGTGCCAGCAGGACAGGGGGACTTCGGGATCAGCCCCAGCATTTT. This encodes CASRTGGLRDQPQHF.

V and J are TRBV6-1 and TRBJ2-5; 7 positions match TRBD1. Trimming removed 2 bases from V and 4 bases from J; junction bases left unmatched: 10. This CDR3 contains 16 residues. The germline V gene has CDR1 MNHNS and CDR2 SASEGT. As DNA, the CDR3 is TGTGCCAGCAGTGAAAGGGAGACAGGGCCCATAGAGACCCAGTACTTC. Encoded protein: CASSERETGPIETQYF.

The chain has TRBV28 and TRBJ1-5, with 9 positions matching TRBD1. The CDR3 sequence is 17 residues long. The J segment lost 4 bases and the V segment lost 5 bases, leaving 12 bases of the junction unmatched. The germline gives CDR1 MDHEN, CDR2 SYDVKM. This chain's CDR3 is CASSTPGTGSWNQPQHF. The DNA of the CDR3 is TGTGCCAGCAGTACCCCCGGGACAGGGTCGTGGAATCAGCCCCAGCATTTT.

This chain uses TRBV4-1 with TRBJ2-1; D might be TRBD2 (6 bases). The length of the CDR3 is 16 residues. CDR1 is MGHRA and CDR2 is YSYEKL in the germline V gene. With 4 bases removed from V and 4 bases from J, the gap between germline ends came to 17 bases. The CDR3 DNA sequence: TGCGCCAGCAGCCCCTCCAGGGCGGGAAGTTACAATGAGCAGTTCTTC. Protein product: CASSPSRAGSYNEQFF.

The J gene is TRBJ2-1, the V gene TRBV10-3, with 8 bases matching TRBD2. The CDR3 covers 14 residues. The trim removed 4 bases at V and 10 bases at J, leaving 9 bases unmatched. Germline V CDR1 and CDR2: ENHRY, SYGVKD. DNA for the CDR3: TGTGCCATCAGTGCCCGGGAGGGGCTCAAGGAGCAGTTCTTC. Its protein product is CAISAREGLKEQFF.

The sample holds a few counts of this clone. V usage is TRBV27 and J usage is TRBJ1-5; D remains unclear. The CDR3 runs to 13 residues. The germline V gene encodes CDR1 MNHEY and CDR2 SMNVEV (reference sequence). The V and J ends lost 4 bases and 2 bases respectively, with 6 bases between them. In nucleotides, the CDR3 is TGTGCCAGCAGTTCTCTGGGCAATCAGCCCCAGCATTTT. Encoded protein: CASSSLGNQPQHF.

The chain recombines TRBV27 with TRBJ2-5; 10 nucleotides align to TRBD2. This CDR3 spans 15 amino acids. The germline V gene encodes CDR1 MNHEY and CDR2 SMNVEV (reference sequence). With V trimmed by 3 bases and J by 4 bases, 5 bases remained unmatched. CDR3 region: CASSFAAGGGETQYF. CDR3 DNA sequence: TGTGCCAGCAGTTTTGCAGCGGGAGGGGGAGAGACCCAGTACTTC.

The CDR3 region is CASSEDRRSSYEQYF. CDR3 sequence (DNA): TGTGCCAGCTCGGAGGACAGGCGTAGCTCCTACGAGCAGTACTTC. This rearrangement joins TRBV18 to TRBJ2-7, with TRBD1 matching over 7 bases. The CDR3 is 15 amino acids. Trimming took 6 bases from V and 0 from J; bases not matched to a gene: 8. The germline gives CDR1 KGHSH, CDR2 LQKENI.

The chain carries TRBV7-3 and TRBJ2-3, with 7 positions matching TRBD2. The CDR3 loop spans 19 amino acids. The germline gives CDR1 SGHTA, CDR2 FQGTGA. V was clipped by 4 bases and J by 1 base; unmatched bases: 17. The CDR3 DNA sequence: TGTGCCAGCAGCTCAACATCTGGGAGGGCACGGGGGGGCACAGATACGCAGTATTTT. It is translated as CASSSTSGRARGGTDTQYF.

The chain joins TRBV5-1 to TRBJ2-7; D is undetermined. The DNA matches TRBJ2-1 better at its end, which makes the J call doubtful. There are 14 residues in the CDR3. CDR1 and CDR2 from the germline V gene are SGHRS and YFSETQ. For the CDR3, the DNA is TGCGCCAGCAGTGGTAAGCTGGCCTACAATGAGCAGTTCTTC. This encodes CASSGKLAYNEQFF.

This chain joins TRBV6-5 and TRBJ2-7; 8 bases are shared with TRBD1. CDR3 length: 12 residues. Per germline, CDR1 MNHEY and CDR2 SVGAGI. The ends lost 10 bases at V and 3 bases at J; junction bases unmatched: 5. The CDR3 spells CATRQGYYEQYF. CDR3 nucleotides: TGTGCCACCCGACAGGGGTACTACGAGCAGTACTTC.

The rearrangement links TRBV7-2 to TRBJ1-4, with unresolved D. Germline values: CDR1 SGHTA, CDR2 FQGNSA. The V end lost 7 bases, the J end lost 6 bases, and 15 bases lay between the germline ends. The CDR3 runs to 14 residues. This CDR3 reads CASNQFGVDEKLFF. CDR3 nucleotide sequence: TGTGCCAGCAACCAATTTGGTGTCGATGAAAAACTGTTTTTT.